The 17 T cell receptor beta chains below come from one sample, sequenced in a study of preoperative IRX-2 immunotherapy in early breast cancer. Treatment: preoperative locoregional IRX-2 cytokine immunotherapy. Clones were sequenced by immunoSEQ multiplex PCR, and TCRdb holds only the in-frame ones, with some missing. This table has about 33,000 clones, 89% appearing once. This specimen consisted of tumor tissue, obtained after IRX-2 immunotherapy. The receptors originated from a human donor with breast cancer.

The rearrangement links TRBV6-8 to TRBJ1-2, with D perhaps matching TRBD1 (5 bases). Germline assignment: CDR1 MNHGY and CDR2 SAAAGT. The V end lost 0 bases, the J end lost 8 bases, and 25 bases lay between the germline ends. The CDR3 has 18 amino acids. The CDR3 nucleotides are TGTGCCAGCAGTTACTCGATATACAGGAGGGGACGGACCGACGGCTACACCTTC. It is translated as CASSYSIYRRGRTDGYTF.

This clone was seen a few times. The rearrangement uses TRBV11-3 and TRBJ2-2; TRBD1 matches at 9 bases. With V trimmed by 4 bases and J by 6 bases, 6 bases remained unmatched. Per the germline V gene, CDR1 is SGHNT and CDR2 is YENEEA. The CDR3 sequence is 15 residues long. In DNA, the CDR3 is TGTGCCAGCAGCTGGGGACAGGGAGGCTCCGGGGAGCTGTTTTTT. Translated, it gives CASSWGQGGSGELFF. Looking up the rest from reference TRBV11-3 and TRBJ2-2 gives the full variable domain: EAGVVQSPRYKIIEKKQPVAFWCNPISGHNTLYWYLQNLGQGPELLIRYENEEAVDDSQLPKDRFSAERLKGVDSTLKIQPAELGDSAVYLCASSWGQGGSGELFFGEGSRLTVL.

The V gene is TRBV29-1, the J gene TRBJ2-5; 8 bases are shared with TRBD2. With 4 bases clipped from V and 4 bases from J, the junction kept 8 bases outside the gene matches. CDR3 length: 14 residues. Germline CDR1 reads SQVTM; CDR2 reads ANQGSEA. The CDR3 is CSVVGSGKRETQYF. As DNA, the CDR3 is TGCAGCGTTGTCGGTAGCGGGAAGCGAGAGACCCAGTACTTC. Supplemented by reference TRBV29-1 and TRBJ2-5, the full variable domain reads SAVISQKPSRDICQRGTSLTIQCQVDSQVTMMFWYRQQPGQSLTLIATANQGSEATYESGFVIDKFPISRPNLTFSTLTVSNMSPEDSSIYLCSVVGSGKRETQYFGPGTRLLVL.

The chain links TRBV18 to TRBJ2-5; TRBD2 aligns across 12 bases. Germline values: CDR1 KGHSH, CDR2 LQKENI. This CDR3 is 18 amino acids long. The junction had 10 bases not matched to a gene; V was cut back by 1 base and J by 4 bases. CDR3 sequence: CASSPRGLAGRALETQYF. CDR3 coding DNA: TGTGCCAGCTCACCACGGGGACTAGCGGGCCGAGCGTTAGAGACCCAGTACTTC.

The rearrangement uses TRBV6-8 and TRBJ2-1, with 7 bases lining up with TRBD1. From germline, CDR1 is MNHGY and CDR2 SAAAGT. The CDR3 covers 14 residues. After removal of 6 bases from V and 6 bases from J, the junction contained 8 bases not matched to a gene. CDR3: CASSDREVGNEQFF. DNA for the CDR3: TGTGCCAGCAGCGACAGGGAAGTTGGCAATGAGCAGTTCTTC.

Points on this clone: At one end the junction does not follow the germline gene, possibly because of a read error. The genes are TRBV6-8 and TRBJ2-5; no clear D gene. The germline V gene encodes CDR1 MNHGY and CDR2 SAAAGT. The length of the CDR3 is 14 residues. The CDR3 sequence is CASSDSGSLETQYF. For the CDR3, the DNA is TGTGCCAGCAGTGACTCGGGTAGCTTAGAGACCCAGTACTTC.

This chain uses TRBV19 with TRBJ1-2; D perhaps matches TRBD1 (6 bases). V dropped 7 bases and J dropped 1 base, with 22 bases sitting between them. From germline, CDR1 is LNHDA and CDR2 SQIVND (reference sequence). The CDR3 is made up of 17 amino acids. The CDR3 coding sequence is TGTGCCAGTACCACTATGGCACAGGGAGGAGTTAACTATGGCTACACCTTC. This sequence encodes CASTTMAQGGVNYGYTF.

CDR3 sequence reads: CASSRTAYEQYF. Here the CDR3 DNA reads TGTGCCAGCAGTAGGACGGCCTACGAGCAGTACTTC. The chain recombines TRBV6-8 with TRBJ2-7; D unclear. Germline CDR1 MNHGY, CDR2 SAAAGT. The CDR3 sequence is 12 residues long. V lost 5 bases and J 2 bases, leaving 7 bases between the germline ends.

V usage is TRBV9 and J usage is TRBJ2-3, with 12 bases matching TRBD2. With V trimmed by 8 bases and J by 6 bases, 13 bases remained unmatched. The CDR3 sequence is 16 residues long. Germline CDR1 SGDLS, CDR2 YYNGEE. The CDR3 spells CARTRLAGGQMDTQYF. The DNA of the CDR3 is TGTGCCAGAACTCGGCTAGCGGGGGGGCAAATGGATACGCAGTATTTT.

The genes are TRBV11-3 and TRBJ2-2, with TRBD2 identical over 8 bases. The CDR3 runs to 17 residues. CDR1 is SGHNT, CDR2 YENEEA, per germline. Trimming at V came to 2 bases and at J to 6 bases, leaving 11 bases not matched to a gene. CDR3 nucleotides: TGTGCCAGCAGCTTACTCTGGACTAGCCATTCAGCCGGGGAGCTGTTTTTT. Its protein is CASSLLWTSHSAGELFF.

CDR3 bases: TGTGCCAGTAATAGACGGGACAGGGGGGCTGAAGCTTTCTTT. Its translation: CASNRRDRGAEAFF. V is TRBV19 and J is TRBJ1-1, with 11 bases identical to TRBD1. Losses at the gene ends were 7 bases for V and 6 bases for J; bases not matched to a gene: 7. CDR1 is LNHDA and CDR2 is SQIVND in the germline V gene (reference sequence). The CDR3 runs 14 residues.

This rearrangement joins TRBV6-8 to TRBJ1-2, with 7 bases matching TRBD1. The CDR3 is 15 residues long. The germline V gene encodes CDR1 MNHGY and CDR2 SAAAGT. The J segment lost 1 base and the V segment lost 6 bases, leaving 8 bases of the junction unmatched. Here the CDR3 reads CASREDRAVNYGYTF. CDR3 sequence (DNA): TGTGCCAGCAGAGAAGACAGGGCCGTTAACTATGGCTACACCTTC.

The chain recombines TRBV5-1 with TRBJ1-2; TRBD1 agrees at 8 bases. Germline V lookup: CDR1 SGHRS, CDR2 YFSETQ. With 5 bases clipped from V and 4 bases from J, the junction kept 16 bases outside the gene matches. The CDR3 has 17 residues. The CDR3 DNA reads TGCGCCAGCAGGAGGGCAGGGGGCAATCTACAGACCTATGGCTACACCTTC. Amino acid sequence: CASRRAGGNLQTYGYTF.

The chain employs TRBV14 and TRBJ2-7; 12 bases line up with TRBD1. CDR1 SGHDN and CDR2 FVKESK come from the germline V gene. The CDR3 length is 18 residues. The V segment lost 1 base and the J segment 4 bases; nucleotides outside the gene matches: 11. Here the CDR3 DNA reads TGTGCCAGCAGCCAAGTCTCAGGGAGGGACAGGGGGCGGTACGAGCAGTACTTC. It is translated as CASSQVSGRDRGRYEQYF.

V gene TRBV19 combines with J gene TRBJ1-2; 7 bases fit TRBD1. The CDR3 has 16 amino acids. CDR1 LNHDA and CDR2 SQIVND come from the germline V gene (reference sequence). Unmatched junction bases numbered 9, after V lost 2 bases and J lost 3 bases. DNA for the CDR3: TGTGCCAGTAGTATAAGGCACACAGGGGTCTACTATGGCTACACCTTC. Its protein product is CASSIRHTGVYYGYTF.

This sequence joins TRBV11-3 and TRBJ2-5; 8 nucleotides align to TRBD2. This CDR3 has 16 residues. In germline, CDR1 is SGHNT, CDR2 YENEEA. With 2 bases clipped from V and 5 bases from J, the junction kept 10 bases outside the gene matches. Here the CDR3 DNA reads TGTGCCAGCAGCTTATATGGGAGCGGGGGTTCGGAGACCCAGTACTTC. Protein: CASSLYGSGGSETQYF.

The chain uses TRBV11-3 and TRBJ2-5; 11 bases line up with TRBD1. Trimming cost V 5 bases and J 5 bases; bases outside gene matches: 7. Looked up from germline, CDR1 is SGHNT and CDR2 is YENEEA. CDR3 size: 15 residues. The CDR3 nucleotides read TGTGCCAGCAGCCTCCGGGGACAGGGGGTGGAGACCCAGTACTTC. Translation: CASSLRGQGVETQYF.